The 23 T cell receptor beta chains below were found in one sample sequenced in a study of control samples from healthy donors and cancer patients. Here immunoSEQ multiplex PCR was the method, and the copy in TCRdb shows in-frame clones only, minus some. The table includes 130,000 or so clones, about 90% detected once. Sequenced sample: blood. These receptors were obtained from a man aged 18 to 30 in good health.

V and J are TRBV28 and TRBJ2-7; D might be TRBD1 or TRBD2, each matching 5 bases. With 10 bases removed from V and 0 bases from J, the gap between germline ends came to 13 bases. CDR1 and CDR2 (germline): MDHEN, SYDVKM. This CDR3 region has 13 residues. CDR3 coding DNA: TGTGCCACTCAAGGGGACCACTCCTACGAGCAGTACTTC. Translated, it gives CATQGDHSYEQYF.

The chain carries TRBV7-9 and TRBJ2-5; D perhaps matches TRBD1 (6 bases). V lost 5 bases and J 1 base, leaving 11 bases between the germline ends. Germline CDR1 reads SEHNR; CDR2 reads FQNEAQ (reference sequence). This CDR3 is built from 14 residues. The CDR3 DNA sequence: TGTGCCAGCAGCCGGGACACGAGCCAAGAGACCCAGTACTTC. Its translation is CASSRDTSQETQYF.

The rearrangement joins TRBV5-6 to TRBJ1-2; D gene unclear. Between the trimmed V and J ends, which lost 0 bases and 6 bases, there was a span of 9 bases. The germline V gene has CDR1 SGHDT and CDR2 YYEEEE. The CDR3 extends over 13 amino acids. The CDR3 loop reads CASSLGGNHGYTF. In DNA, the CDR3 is TGTGCCAGCAGCTTGGGCGGGAATCATGGCTACACCTTC.

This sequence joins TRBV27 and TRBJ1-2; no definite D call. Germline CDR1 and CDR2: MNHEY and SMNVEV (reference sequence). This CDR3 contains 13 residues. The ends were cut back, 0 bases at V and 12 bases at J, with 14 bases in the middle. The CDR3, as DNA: TGTGCCAGCAGTTTATCCCCAGGTGGACCCGACACCTTC. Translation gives CASSLSPGGPDTF.

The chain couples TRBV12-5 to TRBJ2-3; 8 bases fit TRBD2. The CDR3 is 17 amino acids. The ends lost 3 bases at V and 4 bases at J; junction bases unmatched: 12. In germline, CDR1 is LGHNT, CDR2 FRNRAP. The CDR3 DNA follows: TGTGCTAGTGGTTTTGGGACTAGTGCGGGGGGTGCAGATACGCAGTATTTT. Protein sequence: CASGFGTSAGGADTQYF.

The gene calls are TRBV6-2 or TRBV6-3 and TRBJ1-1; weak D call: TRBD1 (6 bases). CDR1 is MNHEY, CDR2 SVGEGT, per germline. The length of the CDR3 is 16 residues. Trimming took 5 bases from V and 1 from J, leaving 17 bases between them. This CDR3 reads CASSTPTGRGNTEAFF. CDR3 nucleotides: TGTGCCAGCAGTACCCCTACTGGCAGGGGGAACACTGAAGCTTTCTTT.

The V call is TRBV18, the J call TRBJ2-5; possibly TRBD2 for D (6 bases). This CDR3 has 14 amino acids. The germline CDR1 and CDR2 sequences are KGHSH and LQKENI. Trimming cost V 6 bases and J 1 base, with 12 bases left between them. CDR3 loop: CASSPGRGQETQYF. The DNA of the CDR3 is TGTGCCAGCTCCCCCGGGCGGGGCCAAGAGACCCAGTACTTC.

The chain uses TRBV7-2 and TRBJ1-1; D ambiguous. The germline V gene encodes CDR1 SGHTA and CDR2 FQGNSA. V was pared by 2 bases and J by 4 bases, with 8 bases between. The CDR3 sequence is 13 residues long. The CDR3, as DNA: TGTGCCAGCAGCTTAACCGAGGGCACTGAAGCTTTCTTT. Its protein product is CASSLTEGTEAFF.

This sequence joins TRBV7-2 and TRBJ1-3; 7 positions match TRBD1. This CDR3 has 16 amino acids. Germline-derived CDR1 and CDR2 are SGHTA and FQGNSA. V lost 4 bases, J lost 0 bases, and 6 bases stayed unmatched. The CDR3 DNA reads TGTGCCAGCAGCTGGAGAGGGGGCCTCTCTGGAAACACCATATATTTT. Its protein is CASSWRGGLSGNTIYF.

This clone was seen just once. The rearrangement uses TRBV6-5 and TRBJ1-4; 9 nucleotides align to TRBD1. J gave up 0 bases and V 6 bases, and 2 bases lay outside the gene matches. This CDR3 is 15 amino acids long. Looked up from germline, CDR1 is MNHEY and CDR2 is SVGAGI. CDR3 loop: CASRGTGSTNEKLFF. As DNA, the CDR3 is TGTGCCAGCAGGGGGACAGGGTCAACTAATGAAAAACTGTTTTTT.

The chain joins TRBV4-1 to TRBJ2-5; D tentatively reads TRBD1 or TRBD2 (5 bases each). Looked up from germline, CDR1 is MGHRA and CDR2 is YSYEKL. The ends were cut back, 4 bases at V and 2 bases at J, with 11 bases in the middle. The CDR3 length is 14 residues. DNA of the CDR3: TGCGCCAGCAGCCGGGGACGAGCACAAGAGACCCAGTACTTC. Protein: CASSRGRAQETQYF.

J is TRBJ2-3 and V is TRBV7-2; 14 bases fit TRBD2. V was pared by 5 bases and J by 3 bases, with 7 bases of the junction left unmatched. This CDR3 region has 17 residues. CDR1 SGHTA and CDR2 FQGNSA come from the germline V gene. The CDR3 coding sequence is TGTGCCAGCAGCCCCTCCGGGACTAGCGGGGGAACAGATACGCAGTATTTT. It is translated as CASSPSGTSGGTDTQYF.

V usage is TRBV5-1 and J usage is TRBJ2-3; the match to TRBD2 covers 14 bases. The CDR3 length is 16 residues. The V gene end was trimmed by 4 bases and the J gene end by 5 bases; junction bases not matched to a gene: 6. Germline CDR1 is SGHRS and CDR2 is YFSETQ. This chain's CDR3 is CASSPGLAGGEDTQYF. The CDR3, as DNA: TGCGCCAGCAGCCCCGGACTAGCGGGGGGTGAAGATACGCAGTATTTT.

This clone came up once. The CDR3 DNA follows: TGTGCCAGCCGCCAACAGGGGACGAACACTGAAGCTTTCTTT. Its translation is CASRQQGTNTEAFF. The V gene is TRBV5-4, the J gene TRBJ1-1, with 7 positions matching TRBD1. The CDR3 consists of 14 residues. CDR1 and CDR2 (germline): SGHNT, YYREEE (reference sequence). Losses at the gene ends were 7 bases for V and 1 base for J; bases not matched to a gene: 7.

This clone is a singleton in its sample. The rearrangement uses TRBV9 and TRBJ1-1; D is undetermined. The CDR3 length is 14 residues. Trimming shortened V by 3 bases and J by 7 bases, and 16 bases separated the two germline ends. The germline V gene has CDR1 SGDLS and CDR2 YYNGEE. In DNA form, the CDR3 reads TGTGCCAGCAGCGAGGCGGCGCTCGAGGGTGAAGCTTTCTTT. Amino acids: CASSEAALEGEAFF.

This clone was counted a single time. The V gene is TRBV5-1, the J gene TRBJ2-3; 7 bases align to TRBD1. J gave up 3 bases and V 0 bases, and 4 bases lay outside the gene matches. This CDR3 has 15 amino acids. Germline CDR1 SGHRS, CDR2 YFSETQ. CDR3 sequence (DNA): TGCGCCAGCAGCTTGGGACAGGGAGAGACAGATACGCAGTATTTT. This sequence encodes CASSLGQGETDTQYF.

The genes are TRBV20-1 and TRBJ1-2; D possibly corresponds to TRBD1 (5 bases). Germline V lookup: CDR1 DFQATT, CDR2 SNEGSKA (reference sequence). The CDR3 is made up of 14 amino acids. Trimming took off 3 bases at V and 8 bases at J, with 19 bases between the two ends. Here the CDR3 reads CSASLQGAVQGYTF. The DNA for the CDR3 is TGCAGTGCTAGTCTCCAGGGCGCAGTTCAGGGCTACACCTTC.

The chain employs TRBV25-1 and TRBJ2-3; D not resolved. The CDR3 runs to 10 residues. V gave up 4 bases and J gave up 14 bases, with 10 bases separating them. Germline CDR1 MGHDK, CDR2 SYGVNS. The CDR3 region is CASSGAHWYF. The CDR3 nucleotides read TGTGCCAGCAGTGGGGCTCATTGGTATTTT.

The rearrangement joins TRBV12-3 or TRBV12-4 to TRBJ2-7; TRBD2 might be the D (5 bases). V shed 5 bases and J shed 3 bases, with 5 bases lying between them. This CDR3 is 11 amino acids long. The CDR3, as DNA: TGTGCCAGCAGTCGGGGCTACGAGCAGTACTTC. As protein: CASSRGYEQYF.

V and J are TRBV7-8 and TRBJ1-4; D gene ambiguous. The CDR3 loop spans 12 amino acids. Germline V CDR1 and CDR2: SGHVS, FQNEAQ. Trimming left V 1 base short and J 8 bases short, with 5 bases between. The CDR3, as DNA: TGTGCCAGCAGCTTAGGAGACGAAAAACTGTTTTTT. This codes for CASSLGDEKLFF.

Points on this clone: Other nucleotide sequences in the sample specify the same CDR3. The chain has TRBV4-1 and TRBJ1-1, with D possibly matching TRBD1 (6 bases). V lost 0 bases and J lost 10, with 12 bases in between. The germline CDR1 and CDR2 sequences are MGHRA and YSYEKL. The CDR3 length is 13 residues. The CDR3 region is CASSQDRGRRAFF. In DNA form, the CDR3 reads TGCGCCAGCAGCCAAGATCGGGGGCGTCGAGCTTTCTTT.

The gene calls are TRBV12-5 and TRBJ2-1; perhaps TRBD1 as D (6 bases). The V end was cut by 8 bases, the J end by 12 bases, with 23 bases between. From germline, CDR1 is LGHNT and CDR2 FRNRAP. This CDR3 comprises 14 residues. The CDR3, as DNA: TGTGCTAGTACTAAGCGGACAGAGCCGGGTAGGCAGTTCTTC. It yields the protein CASTKRTEPGRQFF.

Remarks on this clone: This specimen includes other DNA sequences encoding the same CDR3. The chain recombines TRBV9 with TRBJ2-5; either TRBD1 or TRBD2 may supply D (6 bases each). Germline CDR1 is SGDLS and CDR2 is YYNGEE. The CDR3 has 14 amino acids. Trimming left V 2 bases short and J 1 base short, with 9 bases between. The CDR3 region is CASSVGGFQETQYF. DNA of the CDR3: TGTGCCAGCAGCGTGGGGGGCTTCCAAGAGACCCAGTACTTC.